The rows below give T cell receptor beta chains drawn from one sample of a study of lymphopenia after photon versus proton radiotherapy. The repertoire was sequenced with immunoSEQ multiplex PCR; TCRdb's copy has only in-frame clones and lacks some. Among 65,000 or so clones, roughly 87% were seen once, and the ten largest hold 9.5% to 15%. The sequencing used peripheral blood, collected from a patient treated with proton-based radiotherapy. The receptors were gathered from a man older than 75 with esophageal cancer. Both conserved end residues are part of each CDR3. A D gene is named only where the DNA matches it firmly. Size is omitted from some rows. Given values are once, few, many or a class for expanded clones.

V gene,clone size,D gene,J gene,CDR3 DNA,CDR3 protein
TRBV5-4,-,-,TRBJ1-4,TGTGCCAGCAGCTTACAGGGACCTAATGAAAAACTGTTTTTT,CASSLQGPNEKLFF
TRBV12-5,-,-,TRBJ2-7,TGTGCTAGTGGTCCCGGGTCTCAATACGAGCAGTACTTC,CASGPGSQYEQYF
TRBV7-9,-,TRBD1,TRBJ2-5,TGTGCCAGCAGTTCAACTAGGGGGCCCCAAGAGACCCAGTACTTC,CASSSTRGPQETQYF
TRBV7-9,-,-,TRBJ2-7,TGTGCCAGCAGCTTAGATGGGGGGTTGTACGAGCAGTACTTC,CASSLDGGLYEQYF
TRBV5-6,once,-,TRBJ2-7,TGTGCCAGCAGCTTGGCCACAGGGTTCCAGGAGCAGTACTTC,CASSLATGFQEQYF
TRBV12-5,-,-,TRBJ1-2,TGTGCTAGTGGTTTGGTTCCGGACGGTAATAACTATGGCTACACCTTC,CASGLVPDGNNYGYTF
TRBV2,-,-,TRBJ2-5,TGTGCCAGCAGTCAGGGTTGGGGGGAGACCCAGTACTTC,CASSQGWGETQYF
TRBV5-1,once,-,TRBJ1-2,TGCGCCAGCAGCTTGGGACAAAACTATGGCTACACCTTC,CASSLGQNYGYTF
TRBV19,-,-,TRBJ2-2,TGTGCCAGTAGTATAGGCCCTTTGGTTGTAGCCGGGGAGCTGTTTTTT,CASSIGPLVVAGELFF
TRBV25-1,-,-,TRBJ1-2,TGTGCCAGCAGTGAAAGGGAAGTTGATGGCTACACCTTC,CASSEREVDGYTF
TRBV5-4,-,TRBD1,TRBJ2-7,TGTGCCAGCAGCTTCTATGACAGGGCCTACGAGCAGTACTTC,CASSFYDRAYEQYF
TRBV10-3,-,TRBD1,TRBJ2-1,TGTGCCGTACAGGGGACCCGATACAATGAGCAGTTCTTC,CAVQGTRYNEQFF
TRBV9,-,-,TRBJ1-1,TGTGCCAGCAGCCTCCGTGGGGGCACTGAAGCTTTCTTT,CASSLRGGTEAFF
TRBV6-5,-,-,TRBJ2-5,TGTGCCAGCAGTCCGGAGGGGGGATTAGAGACCCAGTACTTC,CASSPEGGLETQYF
TRBV5-1,-,-,TRBJ1-2,TGCGCCAGCAGCTTGCAGGAGAGGGACTATGGCTACACCTTC,CASSLQERDYGYTF
TRBV30,-,-,TRBJ1-2,TGTGCCTGGAGTGTAGGGGCACTGAATTACTACTATGGCTACACCTTC,CAWSVGALNYYYGYTF
TRBV30,once,TRBD1,TRBJ2-5,TGTGCCTGGGGGACAGGGGGAGAAGAGACCCAGTACTTC,CAWGTGGEETQYF
TRBV25-1,-,TRBD1,TRBJ2-1,TGTGCCAGCAGGGTTCGCCGGGACAGGGGGGAACAGTTCTTC,CASRVRRDRGEQFF
TRBV6-4,-,-,TRBJ1-5,TGTGCCAGCAGTGAGTCTACACTTAGCAATCAGCCCCAGCATTTT,CASSESTLSNQPQHF
TRBV11-2,-,-,TRBJ1-2,TGTGCCAGCAGCTTAGTCCGACAGGCGTCTGGGTATGGCTACACCTTC,CASSLVRQASGYGYTF
TRBV6-1,-,-,TRBJ1-2,TGTGCCAGCAGTGCCTGGTCGGATAACTATGGCTACACCTTC,CASSAWSDNYGYTF
TRBV18,-,-,TRBJ1-1,TGTGCCAGCTCACCAGGGACGGGCACTGAAGCTTTCTTT,CASSPGTGTEAFF
TRBV2,-,TRBD1,TRBJ1-2,TGTGCCAGCAGTGACCCGGACAGGAGTGCCCTTGGCTACACCTTC,CASSDPDRSALGYTF
TRBV7-7,-,TRBD2,TRBJ2-1,TGTGCCAGCAGCTTAAGCGGGAGGGTTAATGAGCAGTTCTTC,CASSLSGRVNEQFF
TRBV7-9,-,-,TRBJ1-2,TGTGCCAGCAGCCCGGGCGCGAGCTATGGCTACACCTTC,CASSPGASYGYTF
TRBV6-5,once,TRBD1,TRBJ2-7,TGTGCCAGCATCGACCGGGACAGACCCTACGAGCAGTACTTC,CASIDRDRPYEQYF
TRBV29-1,-,-,TRBJ2-1,TGCAGCGTTGAAGGACTTCTAAATGAGCAGTTCTTC,CSVEGLLNEQFF
TRBV7-2,-,-,TRBJ1-2,TGTGCCAGCAGCTTGGGAGATTTCTATGGCTACACCTTC,CASSLGDFYGYTF
TRBV7-8,-,TRBD1,TRBJ1-1,TGTGCCAGCAGCCCCGCAGGGGGTATCCGTCGAACTGAAGCTTTCTTT,CASSPAGGIRRTEAFF
TRBV5-1,-,TRBD1,TRBJ1-2,TGCGCCAGCTCTCTGGGACAGGGGGGAACTAACTATGGCTACACCTTC,CASSLGQGGTNYGYTF
TRBV14,-,-,TRBJ2-1,TGTGCCAGCAGCCAAGTAAGAGAGTGGAGTGGCCATGAGCAGTTCTTC,CASSQVREWSGHEQFF
TRBV30,-,TRBD1,TRBJ2-7,TGTGCCTGGAACAGGGGTTATGCCGAGCAGTACTTC,CAWNRGYAEQYF
TRBV13,-,-,TRBJ2-7,TGTGCCAGCAGCTTAGGCCTCGGGGCCCGGTCCCCTTACGAGCAGTACTTC,CASSLGLGARSPYEQYF
TRBV11-2,-,-,TRBJ1-5,TGTGCCAGCAGCCCCAGCAATCAGCCCCAGCATTTT,CASSPSNQPQHF
TRBV5-6,once,TRBD1,TRBJ2-1,TGTGCCAGCAGCTGCCTGGGACAGGGGGCATTATACAAGTGCGATGAGCAGTTCTTC,CASSCLGQGALYKCDEQFF
TRBV9,-,-,TRBJ1-1,TGTGCCAGCAGCGTAGGGGCAGCTATGAACACTGAAGCTTTCTTT,CASSVGAAMNTEAFF
TRBV4-1,-,TRBD1,TRBJ2-7,TGCGCCAGCAGCCAACCCCGGACAGGGAACTACGAGCAGTACTTC,CASSQPRTGNYEQYF